These T cell receptor beta chains were read from a single sample in a study of blood T cell repertoires in COVID-19. The table came from immunoSEQ multiplex PCR; TCRdb's copy has only in-frame clones and leaves some out. The data contain fewer than 200,000 clones, around nine tenths of them singletons. Sample: peripheral blood. These receptors were obtained from a man in his fifties or sixties who had recovered from COVID-19. Each CDR3 is given with its conserved first and last residue. Each record gives: V gene, J gene, D gene, clone size, CDR3 length, CDR3 protein, CDR3 DNA. The D gene is left open where the match is weak. Not all rows give a size; the values are once, few, many and, for expanded clones, a class.

v_call: TRBV5-4; j_call: TRBJ2-3; d_call: TRBD2; clone_size: -; cdr3_length: 16; cdr3_aa: CASSWSGGAGADTQYF; cdr3_nt: TGTGCCAGCAGCTGGAGCGGGGGGGCCGGCGCAGATACGCAGTATTTT
v_call: TRBV7-9; j_call: TRBJ1-4; d_call: -; clone_size: -; cdr3_length: 16; cdr3_aa: CASSSGIAGGYEKLFF; cdr3_nt: TGTGCCAGCAGCTCCGGGATCGCGGGAGGCTATGAAAAACTGTTTTTT
v_call: TRBV7-9; j_call: TRBJ2-7; d_call: -; clone_size: once; cdr3_length: 14; cdr3_aa: CASSANIREYEQYF; cdr3_nt: TGTGCCAGCAGCGCGAATATCCGGGAATACGAGCAGTACTTC
v_call: TRBV5-6; j_call: TRBJ2-7; d_call: -; clone_size: -; cdr3_length: 14; cdr3_aa: CASSLDAETYEQYF; cdr3_nt: TGTGCCAGCAGCTTGGATGCGGAGACCTACGAGCAGTACTTC
v_call: TRBV10-3; j_call: TRBJ2-5; d_call: TRBD1; clone_size: -; cdr3_length: 14; cdr3_aa: CAIGGQGARETQYF; cdr3_nt: TGTGCCATCGGAGGACAGGGGGCTCGGGAGACCCAGTACTTC
v_call: TRBV6-2/TRBV6-3; j_call: TRBJ2-3; d_call: -; clone_size: -; cdr3_length: 14; cdr3_aa: CASSQTRDGATQYF; cdr3_nt: TGTGCCAGCAGTCAGACTAGGGACGGCGCTACGCAGTATTTT
v_call: TRBV6-5; j_call: TRBJ1-6; d_call: -; clone_size: -; cdr3_length: 12; cdr3_aa: CASSSYNSPLHF; cdr3_nt: TGTGCCAGCAGTTCATATAATTCACCCCTCCACTTT
v_call: TRBV5-4; j_call: TRBJ2-2; d_call: TRBD1; clone_size: -; cdr3_length: 16; cdr3_aa: CASTDPMGQFTGELFF; cdr3_nt: TGTGCCAGCACCGACCCAATGGGACAGTTCACCGGGGAGCTGTTTTTT
v_call: TRBV18; j_call: TRBJ2-1; d_call: -; clone_size: -; cdr3_length: 16; cdr3_aa: CASSRADGPSYNEQFF; cdr3_nt: TGTGCCAGCTCAAGAGCGGACGGACCCTCCTACAATGAGCAGTTCTTC
v_call: TRBV19; j_call: TRBJ2-5; d_call: TRBD1; clone_size: -; cdr3_length: 14; cdr3_aa: CASSIGQAQETQYF; cdr3_nt: TGTGCCAGTAGTATCGGACAGGCCCAAGAGACCCAGTACTTC
v_call: TRBV2; j_call: TRBJ2-1; d_call: TRBD2; clone_size: -; cdr3_length: 14; cdr3_aa: CASRSSGDYNEQFF; cdr3_nt: TGTGCCAGCAGATCTAGCGGAGATTACAATGAGCAGTTCTTC
v_call: TRBV29-1; j_call: TRBJ2-4; d_call: -; clone_size: few; cdr3_length: 15; cdr3_aa: CSVSDFEIAKNIQYF; cdr3_nt: TGCAGCGTTTCTGACTTCGAAATAGCCAAAAACATTCAGTACTTC
v_call: TRBV29-1; j_call: TRBJ1-2; d_call: TRBD1; clone_size: -; cdr3_length: 16; cdr3_aa: CSVEDLGKQGAGSYTF; cdr3_nt: TGCAGCGTTGAAGATTTAGGGAAACAGGGGGCGGGGAGCTACACCTTC
v_call: TRBV11-2; j_call: TRBJ2-4; d_call: -; clone_size: -; cdr3_length: 13; cdr3_aa: CASSPLTKNIQYF; cdr3_nt: TGTGCCAGCAGTCCCTTAACCAAAAACATTCAGTACTTC